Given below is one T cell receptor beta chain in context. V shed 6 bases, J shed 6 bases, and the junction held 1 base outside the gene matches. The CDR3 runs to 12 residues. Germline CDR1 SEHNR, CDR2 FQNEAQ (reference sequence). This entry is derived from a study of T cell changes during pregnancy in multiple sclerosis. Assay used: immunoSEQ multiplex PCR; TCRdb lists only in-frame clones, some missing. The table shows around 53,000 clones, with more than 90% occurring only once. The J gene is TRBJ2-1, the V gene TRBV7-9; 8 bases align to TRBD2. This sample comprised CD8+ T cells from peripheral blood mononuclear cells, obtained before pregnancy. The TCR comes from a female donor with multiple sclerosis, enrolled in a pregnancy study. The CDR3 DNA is TGTGCCAGCAGTCGGGGGGGCAATGAGCAGTTCTTC. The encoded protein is CASSRGGNEQFF.